These 2 T cell receptor beta chains share one sample of origin, sequenced in a study of T cells in Graves' hyperthyroidism and ophthalmopathy. RNA transcripts served as the template for amplifying TCR beta CDR3 regions. A first-round RT-PCR of the TCR CDR3 used the HTBI primer set. TCRdb itself ran the multiplex PCR reads through MiXCR, one entry per CDR3 protein. The sample records around 350,000 distinct CDR3 sequences, approximately 19% being singletons. Sequenced material: blood. These receptors were collected from a woman younger than 35 with Graves' hyperthyroidism.

This clonotype has at least ten counts. This chain links TRBV12-3 or TRBV12-4 with TRBJ2-5, with TRBD2 identical over 10 bases. The CDR3 totals 15 residues. The V and J ends lost 8 bases and 5 bases, in that order; junction bases with no gene match: 11. As DNA, the CDR3 is TGTGCCAGCGCAAGGAGCGGGGGGGCCCCGGAGACCCAGTACTTC. This sequence encodes CASARSGGAPETQYF.

Many counts were recorded for this clonotype. The V gene is TRBV6-5, the J gene TRBJ1-2, with 12 bases identical to TRBD1. The germline gives CDR1 MNHEY, CDR2 SVGAGI. Trimming took 0 bases from V and 4 from J; bases not matched to a gene: 3. This CDR3 is built from 16 residues. The CDR3 reads CASSYSGTGGVYGYTF. The CDR3 DNA is TGTGCCAGCAGTTACTCAGGGACAGGGGGCGTCTATGGCTACACCTTC.